The 29 T cell receptor beta chains listed next were all sequenced from one sample in a study of sequential checkpoint blockade in melanoma. Sequencing was performed with immunoSEQ multiplex PCR; in TCRdb, only in-frame clones are kept and a portion is missing. The sample includes around 10,000 clones, roughly 73% seen only once; the top ten take 36%. Documented treatment: randomized to nivolumab then ipilimumab (arm A) or the reverse (arm B). Sequencing used CD8+ T cells sorted from blood (inferred from file names), obtained from a patient given nivolumab and ipilimumab in sequence. The receptors were sampled from a human donor with melanoma.

J is TRBJ1-5 and V is TRBV4-2, with D possibly matching TRBD1 (6 bases). Germline values: CDR1 LGHNA, CDR2 YNFKEQ. Trimming took off 3 bases at V and 4 bases at J, with 13 bases between the two ends. This CDR3 has 15 amino acids. The CDR3 region is CASSQDRELNQPQHF. DNA of the CDR3: TGTGCCAGCAGCCAGGACAGAGAATTAAATCAGCCCCAGCATTTT.

The chain employs TRBV6-5 and TRBJ2-2, with 12 bases matching TRBD1. Trimming at V came to 8 bases and at J to 3 bases, leaving 4 bases not matched to a gene. From germline, CDR1 is MNHEY and CDR2 SVGAGI. This CDR3 has 15 amino acids. The DNA of the CDR3 is TGTGCCAGCGGGACAGGGGGCAGGTACACCGGGGAGCTGTTTTTT. The encoded protein is CASGTGGRYTGELFF.

The J gene is TRBJ1-4, the V gene TRBV2; weak D call: TRBD1 (6 bases). The CDR3 is 15 residues long. Germline CDR1 reads SNHLY; CDR2 reads FYNNEI. V dropped 3 bases and J dropped 6 bases, with 14 bases sitting between them. CDR3 nucleotide sequence: TGTGCCAGCAGTGACGCGGACAGCTGGGATGAAAAACTGTTTTTT. Encoded protein: CASSDADSWDEKLFF. Full variable domain (remainder filled in from reference TRBV2 and TRBJ1-4): EPEVTQTPSHQVTQMGQEVILRCVPISNHLYFYWYRQILGQKVEFLVSFYNNEISEKSEIFDDQFSVERPDGSNFTLKIRSTKLEDSAMYFCASSDADSWDEKLFFGSGTQLSVL.

This chain uses TRBV2 with TRBJ2-7; D is perhaps TRBD2 (6 bases). Germline lookup yields CDR1 SNHLY and CDR2 FYNNEI. The CDR3 spans 13 residues. The germline V and J ends were trimmed by 7 bases and 3 bases, with 13 bases remaining between them. The CDR3: CASIDGRGYEQYF. CDR3 bases: TGTGCCAGCATTGACGGGAGAGGCTACGAGCAGTACTTC.

The chain combines TRBV7-3 with TRBJ2-2, with TRBD1 identical over 9 bases. Trimming took 0 bases from V and 7 from J; bases not matched to a gene: 6. This CDR3 comprises 16 residues. CDR1 SGHTA and CDR2 FQGTGA come from the germline V gene. This CDR3 reads CASSLTLQGAVGELFF. The CDR3 DNA reads as TGTGCCAGCAGCTTAACTCTACAGGGGGCGGTCGGGGAGCTGTTTTTT.

The chain uses TRBV27 and TRBJ2-3; D remains unclear. CDR3 size: 15 residues. CDR1 and CDR2 from the germline V gene are MNHEY and SMNVEV (reference sequence). V gave up 2 bases and J gave up 0 bases, with 9 bases separating them. The CDR3 bases are TGTGCCAGCAGTTTAATAGCAACTAGCACAGATACGCAGTATTTT. Translation: CASSLIATSTDTQYF.

The DNA of the CDR3 is TGTGCCACCAGCACCCGAACAGGGGACACTGAAGCTTTCTTT. This translates into CATSTRTGDTEAFF. The rearrangement links TRBV15 to TRBJ1-1, with 7 bases fitting TRBD1. The CDR3 consists of 14 residues. Germline-derived CDR1 and CDR2 are LNHNV and YYDKDF (reference sequence). Trimming took 4 bases from V and 3 from J; bases not matched to a gene: 5.

The rearrangement uses TRBV2 and TRBJ2-5, with a weak D call TRBD2 (6 bases). CDR1 and CDR2 from the germline V gene are SNHLY and FYNNEI. Trimming cost V 4 bases and J 5 bases, with 17 bases left between them. CDR3 size: 15 residues. Here the CDR3 reads CASSGIAGKAETQYF. CDR3 in DNA: TGTGCCAGCAGTGGCATCGCGGGGAAGGCGGAGACCCAGTACTTC.

V is TRBV27 and J is TRBJ2-1; maybe TRBD2 (5 bases). With 5 bases removed from V and 5 bases from J, the gap between germline ends came to 10 bases. CDR3 length: 13 residues. Germline V lookup: CDR1 MNHEY, CDR2 SMNVEV (reference sequence). The DNA of the CDR3 is TGTGCCAGCAGTATTAGCGAAAACAATGAGCAGTTCTTC. Translating it yields CASSISENNEQFF.

This clone was counted between two and nine times. The chain carries TRBV7-9 and TRBJ1-4, with TRBD1 identical over 8 bases. V lost 5 bases to trimming and J lost 7 bases; unmatched junction nucleotides: 9. Germline CDR1 reads SEHNR; CDR2 reads FQNEAQ (reference sequence). The CDR3 covers 15 residues. The CDR3: CASSPPQGASEKLFF. The CDR3 bases are TGTGCCAGCAGCCCCCCCCAGGGGGCAAGTGAAAAACTGTTTTTT.

V and J are TRBV27 and TRBJ2-1, with 14 bases identical to TRBD2. This CDR3 has 15 residues. Losses at the gene ends were 5 bases for V and 10 bases for J; bases not matched to a gene: 7. Germline assignment: CDR1 MNHEY and CDR2 SMNVEV (reference sequence). CDR3: CASSPTSGRAEEQFF. CDR3 sequence (DNA): TGTGCCAGCAGTCCGACTAGCGGGAGGGCAGAGGAGCAGTTCTTC.

Notes on this clone: At the DNA level, this CDR3 is encoded by other sequences in the same sample as well. The chain joins TRBV6-5 to TRBJ2-7; TRBD2 aligns across 10 bases. The germline V gene has CDR1 MNHEY and CDR2 SVGAGI. With 6 bases clipped from V and 3 bases from J, the junction kept 2 bases outside the gene matches. The CDR3 is made up of 13 amino acids. CDR3 residues: CASSQREGYEQYF. The CDR3 DNA is TGTGCCAGCAGCCAGCGGGAGGGCTACGAGCAGTACTTC.

This chain uses TRBV9 with TRBJ2-7; TRBD1 aligns across 8 bases. The CDR3 extends over 12 amino acids. Germline V lookup: CDR1 SGDLS, CDR2 YYNGEE. The V and J ends lost 4 bases and 6 bases, in that order; junction bases with no gene match: 3. CDR3 amino acids: CASSQTGAEQYF. The CDR3 DNA sequence: TGTGCCAGCAGCCAGACAGGGGCCGAGCAGTACTTC.

This chain joins TRBV9 and TRBJ1-1; D gene uncertain. Germline CDR1 SGDLS, CDR2 YYNGEE. Trimming took 1 base from V and 0 from J, leaving 13 bases between them. The CDR3 sequence is 16 residues long. CDR3 amino acids: CASSVPSEGLNTEAFF. CDR3 coding DNA: TGTGCCAGCAGCGTACCTTCAGAGGGCTTGAACACTGAAGCTTTCTTT.

The chain uses TRBV9 and TRBJ2-5; TRBD2 matches 8 bases. The ends lost 5 bases at V and 2 bases at J; junction bases unmatched: 8. The V gene's germline CDR1 is SGDLS and CDR2 YYNGEE. The CDR3 totals 15 residues. The DNA of the CDR3 is TGTGCCAGCAGTGTCAGCGGGAGACCGCAAGAGACCCAGTACTTC. Amino acids: CASSVSGRPQETQYF. Full variable domain (outside the CDR3, taken from reference TRBV9 and TRBJ2-5): DSGVTQTPKHLITATGQRVTLRCSPRSGDLSVYWYQQSLDQGLQFLIQYYNGEERAKGNILERFSAQQFPDLHSELNLSSLELGDSALYFCASSVSGRPQETQYFGPGTRLLVL.

V gene TRBV27 combines with J gene TRBJ2-3; a weak D match, TRBD2 (5 bases). CDR3 length: 12 residues. V lost 5 bases to trimming and J lost 11 bases, with 14 bases between them. The V gene's germline CDR1 is MNHEY and CDR2 SMNVEV (reference sequence). CDR3 sequence: CASSKPSGMQYF. CDR3 coding DNA: TGTGCCAGCAGTAAACCTTCGGGGATGCAGTATTTT.

This clone was seen a handful of times. The V gene is TRBV6-1, the J gene TRBJ1-3; D uncertain. CDR3 length equals 15 residues. Looked up from germline, CDR1 is MNHNS and CDR2 is SASEGT. Trimming removed 2 bases from V and 1 base from J, with 9 bases in between. This chain's CDR3 is CASSELEGSGNTIYF. The CDR3 coding sequence is TGTGCCAGCAGTGAATTGGAGGGATCTGGAAACACCATATATTTT.

The chain links TRBV5-6 to TRBJ1-6; maybe TRBD1 (5 bases). The CDR3 contains 12 residues. CDR1 is SGHDT, CDR2 YYEEEE, per germline. V was trimmed by 9 bases and J by 7 bases, leaving 11 bases between them. Here the CDR3 DNA reads TGTGCCACCCAGACAGAGAATTCACCCCTCCACTTT. The encoded protein is CATQTENSPLHF.

The chain is built from TRBV5-6 and TRBJ2-1; D possibly corresponds to TRBD2 (7 bases). Germline CDR1 and CDR2: SGHDT and YYEEEE. Trimming stripped 3 bases from V and 12 bases from J, with 16 bases between. This CDR3 is 13 amino acids long. Here the CDR3 DNA reads TGTGCCAGCAGCTGGGGGGGGGCGCGGCCGCAGTTCTTC. It codes for CASSWGGARPQFF.

This chain uses TRBV13 with TRBJ2-7; D is perhaps TRBD2 (6 bases). The length of the CDR3 is 12 residues. Germline CDR1 PRHDT, CDR2 FYEKMQ (reference sequence). Trimming took off 3 bases at V and 6 bases at J, with 9 bases between the two ends. The CDR3 DNA follows: TGTGCCAGCAGCTTCGGGGAGGCCGAGCAGTACTTC. Translating gives CASSFGEAEQYF.

A few counts support this clone. The V and J genes are TRBV19 and TRBJ2-7; 13 bases are a match to TRBD2. V dropped 10 bases and J dropped 2; count of bases not matched to a gene: 20. Looked up from germline, CDR1 is LNHDA and CDR2 is SQIVND (reference sequence). The CDR3 totals 19 residues. CDR3 protein: CATVGHSPGTSGNPYEQYF. CDR3 in DNA: TGTGCCACGGTGGGACACAGCCCTGGGACTAGCGGGAACCCCTACGAGCAGTACTTC.

The rearrangement uses TRBV7-9 and TRBJ2-7; weak D call: TRBD2 (6 bases). V lost 4 bases and J lost 0, with 13 bases in between. The CDR3 runs 15 residues. Germline assignment: CDR1 SEHNR and CDR2 FQNEAQ (reference sequence). CDR3: CASSSGLFSSYEQYF. Here the CDR3 DNA reads TGTGCCAGCAGCTCGGGACTCTTTAGCTCCTACGAGCAGTACTTC.

This clone was found once. CDR3 DNA sequence: TGTGCCAGCAGCTTTAAGGCAGGAGGCGAAAAACTGTTTTTT. It codes for CASSFKAGGEKLFF. The chain employs TRBV7-8 and TRBJ1-4; D unclear. Germline V CDR1 and CDR2: SGHVS, FQNEAQ. The length of the CDR3 is 14 residues. Trimming shortened V by 3 bases and J by 8 bases, and 13 bases separated the two germline ends.

The chain is built from TRBV13 and TRBJ2-7, with 13 bases identical to TRBD2. The V segment lost 4 bases and the J segment 0 bases; nucleotides outside the gene matches: 6. The CDR3 covers 17 residues. Germline V CDR1 and CDR2: PRHDT, FYEKMQ (reference sequence). CDR3 DNA: TGTGCCAGCAGCTATCGGACTAGCGGGGGAGACTCCTACGAGCAGTACTTC. Its translation is CASSYRTSGGDSYEQYF.

The genes are TRBV4-3 and TRBJ2-5; 10 nucleotides agree with TRBD1. J was trimmed by 2 bases and V by 4 bases; bases with no gene match: 7. Per germline, CDR1 LGHNA and CDR2 YSLEER. The CDR3 has 16 amino acids. The CDR3 DNA sequence: TGCGCCAGCAGCCCTACGGACAGGGGGTTACAAGAGACCCAGTACTTC. Protein product: CASSPTDRGLQETQYF.

There are a few counts of this clone. The chain has TRBV7-9 and TRBJ2-7, with unresolved D. The CDR3 is 15 residues long. In germline, CDR1 is SEHNR, CDR2 FQNEAQ (reference sequence). The V and J ends lost 6 bases and 2 bases respectively, with 17 bases between them. The CDR3 is CASSSLGGATYEQYF. As DNA, the CDR3 is TGTGCCAGCAGTTCCCTCGGCGGTGCCACCTACGAGCAGTACTTC. Drawing the rest from reference TRBV7-9 and TRBJ2-7, the complete variable domain is DTGVSQNPRHKITKRGQNVTFRCDPISEHNRLYWYRQTLGQGPEFLTYFQNEAQLEKSRLLSDRFSAERPKGSFSTLEIQRTEQGDSAMYLCASSSLGGATYEQYFGPGTRLTVT.

The CDR3 loop is CASSLGLSLNYGYTF. The CDR3 DNA follows: TGTGCCAGCAGCTTAGGCCTAAGCCTTAACTATGGCTACACCTTC. The genes are TRBV13 and TRBJ1-2; D call uncertain. The CDR3 runs 15 residues. Germline lookup yields CDR1 PRHDT and CDR2 FYEKMQ (reference sequence). V lost 0 bases and J 1 base, leaving 9 bases between the germline ends.

This clone was picked up one time. The chain recombines TRBV2 with TRBJ1-5; TRBD1 aligns across 7 bases. The germline gives CDR1 SNHLY, CDR2 FYNNEI. Trimming cost V 1 base and J 4 bases; bases outside gene matches: 4. CDR3 length equals 15 residues. The CDR3 protein is CASSEDRGRNQPQHF. CDR3 DNA: TGTGCCAGCAGTGAAGACAGGGGCAGGAATCAGCCCCAGCATTTT.

This clone was detected once. This rearrangement joins TRBV7-9 to TRBJ2-7; 11 bases are a match to TRBD2. Germline V gene sequence: CDR1 SEHNR, CDR2 FQNEAQ (reference sequence). The CDR3 runs 18 residues. With 1 base clipped from V and 1 base from J, the junction kept 9 bases outside the gene matches. CDR3 coding DNA: TGTGCCAGCAGCTTAGGGCGGGTAGCGGGGGGGCCTTCCTACGAGCAGTACTTC. The encoded protein is CASSLGRVAGGPSYEQYF.